This is a list of T cell receptor beta chains from one sample in a study of CD8 T cells in Susac syndrome. TCRdb re-called the immunoSEQ multiplex PCR reads with MiXCR, one entry per CDR3 protein. The profile covers 350,000 to 550,000 distinct CDR3 sequences, with around 83% appearing a single time and roughly 0.11% taken by the ten largest. The sequencing input was CD8+ T cells from PBMCs. These receptors all stem from a human donor with multiple sclerosis. The CDR3 runs from the conserved cysteine through the conserved F or W. Fields, in order: J gene, V gene, clone size, CDR3 length, D gene, CDR3 protein, CDR3 DNA. The D gene is left open where the match is weak. Size tells how often a clone was seen (once, few, many) or the class of an expanded clone, and some rows leave it out.

>TRBJ2-2|TRBV3-1|NA|18|NA
CASSPVVHGGRNTGELFF
TGTGCCAGCAGCCCGGTCGTTCATGGGGGGAGGAACACCGGGGAGCTGTTTTTT
>TRBJ1-2|TRBV6-1|NA|13|NA
CASRERETYGYTF
TGTGCCAGCAGGGAGAGGGAGACCTATGGCTACACCTTC
>TRBJ2-6|TRBV18|NA|17|NA
CASSPPLRESGANVLTF
TGTGCCAGCTCACCACCCCTTAGGGAGTCTGGGGCCAACGTCCTGACTTTC
>TRBJ1-5|TRBV19|NA|17|NA
CASSLRRRDYSNQPQHF
TGTGCCAGTAGTCTCCGCCGGAGGGACTATAGCAATCAGCCCCAGCATTTT
>TRBJ1-1|TRBV19|NA|14|NA
CASSDPTGNTEAFF
TGTGCCAGTAGTGATCCGACGGGGAACACTGAAGCTTTCTTT
>TRBJ2-1|TRBV27|NA|11|NA
CASTLGGEQFF
TGTGCCAGCACCCTGGGGGGCGAGCAGTTCTTC
>TRBJ2-3|TRBV5-1|NA|15|NA
CASSLFFLQTDTQYF
TGCGCCAGCAGCTTGTTTTTCCTACAAACAGATACGCAGTATTTT
>TRBJ2-5|TRBV27|NA|16|NA
CASSLSAGGGQETQYF
TGTGCCAGCAGTTTATCGGCCGGGGGTGGGCAAGAGACCCAGTACTTC
>TRBJ1-1|TRBV27|NA|13|NA
CASKPTQTTEAFF
TGTGCCAGCAAACCGACCCAGACCACTGAAGCTTTCTTT
>TRBJ2-7|TRBV7-9|NA|13|NA
CASSWTGYDEQYF
TGTGCCAGCAGCTGGACCGGGTACGACGAGCAGTACTTC
>TRBJ2-7|TRBV4-1|NA|13|NA
CASSGDGSYEQYF
TGCGCCAGCAGCGGGGACGGATCCTACGAGCAGTACTTC
>TRBJ2-1|TRBV7-9|NA|15|TRBD2
CASSPTTSEYNEQFF
TGTGCCAGCAGCCCGACGACTAGCGAATACAATGAGCAGTTCTTC
>TRBJ2-1|TRBV27|NA|13|NA
CASSPISGYEQFF
TGTGCCAGCAGCCCCATCTCAGGTTATGAGCAGTTCTTC
>TRBJ2-7|TRBV7-2|NA|17|NA
CASSFRNPGHSNYEQYF
TGTGCCAGCAGCTTCCGAAACCCGGGACATTCAAACTACGAGCAGTACTTC
>TRBJ1-1|TRBV19|NA|14|NA
CASSITLMNTEAFF
TGTGCCAGTAGTATAACGCTTATGAACACTGAAGCTTTCTTT
>TRBJ2-3|TRBV12-3/TRBV12-4|NA|12|NA
CASRPRVDTQYF
TGTGCCAGCAGACCCCGGGTAGATACGCAGTATTTT
>TRBJ2-7|TRBV29-1|NA|13|TRBD1
CSVLTGLTYEQYF
TGCAGCGTATTGACAGGGCTTACCTACGAGCAGTACTTC
>TRBJ2-7|TRBV15|NA|17|TRBD2
CATSPGTSGGGFYEQYF
TGTGCCACCAGTCCCGGGACTAGCGGAGGGGGGTTCTACGAGCAGTACTTC
>TRBJ2-5|TRBV5-6|NA|15|TRBD1
CASSFVTGGQETQYF
TGTGCCAGCAGCTTTGTTACAGGGGGCCAAGAGACCCAGTACTTC
>TRBJ2-7|TRBV25-1|NA|12|NA
CASSHPPGEQYF
TGTGCCAGCAGCCACCCCCCCGGGGAGCAGTACTTC
>TRBJ2-7|TRBV6-1|NA|15|NA
CASSEVGVGYYEQYF
TGTGCCAGCAGTGAAGTAGGTGTCGGATACTACGAGCAGTACTTC
>TRBJ2-1|TRBV7-9|few|15|NA
CASSFSGGTYNEQFF
TGTGCCAGCAGCTTTAGTGGCGGGACCTACAATGAGCAGTTCTTC